The present T cell receptor beta chain was sequenced within a study of T cell changes during pregnancy in multiple sclerosis. Clones were sequenced by immunoSEQ multiplex PCR, and TCRdb holds only the in-frame ones, with some missing. The sample yields nearly 60,000 clones, about 90% seen once. CDR1 is SGDLS and CDR2 is YYNGEE in the germline V gene. Trimming cost V 0 bases and J 3 bases; bases outside gene matches: 6. The CDR3 consists of 17 residues. This specimen consisted of CD4+ T cells from peripheral blood mononuclear cells, obtained after pregnancy. This TCR was recovered from a female donor in good health, enrolled as a control in a pregnancy study. The gene calls are TRBV9 and TRBJ2-1; 10 positions agree with TRBD2. In nucleotides, the CDR3 is TGTGCCAGCAGCGTAGATAGCGGGGGGACCTTCTACAATGAGCAGTTCTTC. Amino acids: CASSVDSGGTFYNEQFF. The full variable domain, with the rest looked up from reference TRBV9 and TRBJ2-1, is DSGVTQTPKHLITATGQRVTLRCSPRSGDLSVYWYQQSLDQGLQFLIQYYNGEERAKGNILERFSAQQFPDLHSELNLSSLELGDSALYFCASSVDSGGTFYNEQFFGPGTRLTVL.